This T cell receptor (beta chain) appears in the sequencing data of a study of cytomegalovirus exposure and HLA in healthy donors. About the research overall: Roughly 80 million unique TCRs from HLA-typed donors made up an early data release.

Amplification used 60 Vbeta primers and 13 Jbeta primers. Libraries were prepared by immunoSEQ multiplex PCR; TCRdb keeps only in-frame clonotypes and omits some of them. The sample has just under 90,000 clones. As concerns this clone: As yet, its antigen is unknown.

Healthy people donating bone marrow made up the donors. Study-wide points: In an earlier analysis, most TCR beta V segments were productive about 87% or about 30% of the time.

Trimming at V came to 3 bases and at J to 10 bases, leaving 10 bases not matched to a gene. CDR3 length: 14 amino acids. Per germline, CDR1 SGHKS and CDR2 YYEKEE (reference sequence). Sample: PBMCs. The chain couples TRBV5-5 to TRBJ2-1; 7 positions agree with TRBD2. This receptor was identified in a girl aged 10 to 17 in good health and CMV-seropositive. The chain's CDR3 is CASSSASQRGEQFF. The CDR3 DNA follows: TGTGCCAGCAGCTCAGCTTCTCAGCGGGGAGAGCAGTTCTTC.